This TCR beta chain was identified in a study of vaccination and CD4 T cells after COVID-19. At the level of the study: From HCoV-229E, HCoV-OC43, HCoV-NL63 and SARS-CoV-2, overlapping spike peptides were used to stimulate the cells.

About this clonotype: Antigen: not known.

There are 11 residues in the CDR3. The V end lost 5 bases, the J end lost 7 bases, and 8 bases lay between the germline ends. Germline V CDR1 and CDR2: SGHTA, FQGNSA. The treatment denotes: approximately nine-day PBMC culture with coronavirus spike peptide pools or control peptides (ViraFEST assay). The Oncomine TCR Beta short-read assay was applied to DNA of cultured CD4+ T cells. One entry per CDR3 protein results from TCRdb running MiXCR on the PCR reads. The sample includes 15,000 to 20,000 distinct CDR3 sequences, less than 60% of them seen just once. The sequence was collected from a human donor who had recovered from COVID-19. The chain links TRBV7-2 to TRBJ1-1; D is perhaps TRBD1 (5 bases). The specimen was CD4+ T cells from blood, cultured in vitro. The CDR3 nucleotides are TGTGCCAGCAGCGGGGGAGTTGAAGCTTTCTTT. This translates into CASSGGVEAFF.